This record covers a single T cell receptor (beta chain). TCRdb redid the calling of the 5' RACE reads with MiXCR, one entry per CDR3 protein. In the table there are tens of thousands of distinct CDR3 sequences, less than 20% of which are singletons. The CDR3 length is 14 residues. Germline values: CDR1 SGHTA, CDR2 FQGNSA. Deletions cut 1 base from V and 7 bases from J, with 10 bases between. The data originate from a study of HIV-infected patients and healthy controls. V is TRBV7-2 and J is TRBJ2-2; D ambiguous. Material for sequencing was CD4+ T cells from blood. The origin of this receptor is a human donor in good health. CDR3 region: CASSLGPGRGELFF. The CDR3 nucleotides read TGTGCCAGCAGCTTAGGGCCGGGTCGCGGGGAGCTGTTTTTT.